Following are 30 T cell receptor beta chains from one sample sequenced in a study of T cell clusters in autoimmune cytopenias (dated by TCRdb to about 2019). Per sample, about 250 ng of peripheral blood genomic DNA, approximately 37,500 genome equivalents, was used for TRB amplification. TCRdb names Illumina MiSeq as the instrument used. TRB rearrangements were amplified by multiplex PCR following a touch-down protocol, with the TRB-A and TRB-B primer pools mixed in one tube. After reprocessing by TCRdb, each CDR3 protein sequence is one entry, and no DNA is given. This sample's table contains roughly 8,100 distinct CDR3 sequences. Jointly, the top ten make up 5.4% of the sample. Sequencing was done on a sample of peripheral blood. Receptors were obtained from a human donor with an autoimmune cytopenia or autoimmune hepatitis (not recorded which).

This sequence joins TRBV20-1 and TRBJ2-6. The CDR3 consists of 16 residues. Germline V gene lookup returns CDR1 DFQATT and CDR2 SNEGSKA (reference sequence). The CDR3 region is CSARDPGLAGANVLTF.

This chain links TRBV30 with TRBJ1-1; TCRdb names TRBD1, which stays unverified in the absence of DNA. The CDR3 length is 12 residues. Germline assignment: CDR1 GTSNPN and CDR2 SVGIG (reference sequence). CDR3 region: CAWSPLGQKAFF.

This clonotype counts as medium-sized (0.01 to 0.1%) by frequency. The V gene is TRBV30, the J gene TRBJ2-3; TCRdb outputs TRBD2, but without DNA this stays unchecked. The CDR3 sequence is 16 residues long. Per the germline V gene, CDR1 is GTSNPN and CDR2 is SVGIG (reference sequence). This CDR3 is CAWSGASGEKRDTQYF.

The rearrangement uses TRBV6-4 and TRBJ1-1; TCRdb calls TRBD1, which cannot be checked without DNA. The germline V gene encodes CDR1 MRHNA and CDR2 SNTAGT. The CDR3 consists of 15 residues. This CDR3 is CASRDSGQGGTEAFF.

CDR3 sequence reads: CASGPGRGYTGELFF. The chain couples TRBV11-1 to TRBJ2-2; TCRdb calls TRBD1, which cannot be checked without DNA. CDR3 size: 15 residues. Germline CDR1 is SGHAT and CDR2 is FQDESV (reference sequence).

CDR3 amino acids: CASSPTTVRYEQYF. The rearrangement joins TRBV12-3 or TRBV12-4 to TRBJ2-7; TCRdb lists TRBD1, though no DNA is available to test this call. The CDR3 runs to 14 residues.

This clonotype is called medium-sized based on its frequency. V usage is TRBV6-5 and J usage is TRBJ1-5; no DNA is available, so the TRBD1 call from TCRdb remains unchecked. The CDR3 consists of 15 residues. In germline, CDR1 is MNHEY, CDR2 SVGAGI. CDR3 region: CASSYSSGSNQPQHF.

The chain is built from TRBV6-1 and TRBJ2-3; lacking DNA, the TRBD1 call made by TCRdb goes unchecked. Per the germline V gene, CDR1 is MNHNS and CDR2 is SASEGT. This CDR3 is 15 amino acids long. CDR3 loop: CASSGSGRSTDTQYF.

The CDR3 spells CASSYLPSGGYQQYF. The gene calls are TRBV6-5 and TRBJ2-7; TCRdb names TRBD2, which stays unverified in the absence of DNA. There are 15 residues in the CDR3. Germline loops: CDR1 MNHEY, CDR2 SVGAGI.

V and J are TRBV19 and TRBJ2-7; TCRdb proposes TRBD2, but this gene call is untestable without DNA. Germline CDR1 is LNHDA and CDR2 is SQIVND (reference sequence). The CDR3 is 15 amino acids. Here the CDR3 reads CASKQLAGDSYEQYF.

This rearrangement joins TRBV28 to TRBJ1-4. Germline CDR1 and CDR2: MDHEN and SYDVKM. The CDR3 loop spans 14 amino acids. CDR3 in amino acids: CASRPGPWREKLFF.

Its frequency marks this clonotype as medium-sized. The chain is built from TRBV6-5 and TRBJ2-1. In germline, CDR1 is MNHEY, CDR2 SVGAGI. The CDR3 loop spans 15 amino acids. The CDR3 sequence is CASSYSMEIATEQFF.

Its frequency marks this clonotype as medium-sized. The chain has TRBV29-1 and TRBJ1-1. Germline V gene sequence: CDR1 SQVTM, CDR2 ANQGSEA. The CDR3 spans 14 residues. The CDR3 region is CSVEEQPVNTEAFF.

The V and J genes are TRBV12-3 or TRBV12-4 and TRBJ1-5. The CDR3 is 15 residues long. Here the CDR3 reads CASSLFREGNQPQHF.

The chain carries TRBV19 and TRBJ1-5; TCRdb names TRBD1, which stays unverified in the absence of DNA. Germline lookup yields CDR1 LNHDA and CDR2 SQIVND (reference sequence). The CDR3 spans 16 residues. CDR3 in amino acids: CASSARQVTDNQPQHF.

This chain joins TRBV5-4 and TRBJ1-3. The CDR3 spans 14 residues. Germline assignment: CDR1 SGHNT and CDR2 YYREEE (reference sequence). The CDR3 spells CASSLRGAGNTIYF.

The V gene is TRBV5-1, the J gene TRBJ2-2; TCRdb selects TRBD1, and the lack of DNA leaves this call unchecked. CDR1 is SGHRS, CDR2 YFSETQ, per germline. This CDR3 contains 13 residues. CDR3 sequence: CASRLSTDGELFF.

V usage is TRBV5-6 and J usage is TRBJ2-1; the D gene TCRdb calls, TRBD1, cannot be checked with no DNA. This CDR3 is 15 amino acids long. Germline assignment: CDR1 SGHDT and CDR2 YYEEEE. This CDR3 reads CASSLDSGAYNEQFF.

This clonotype registers medium-sized by frequency. V and J are TRBV18 and TRBJ2-3; there is no DNA to check the TCRdb D call of TRBD2. CDR1 KGHSH and CDR2 LQKENI come from the germline V gene. CDR3 length: 15 amino acids. CDR3 residues: CASSPSAGPRDTQYF.

This chain links TRBV7-6 with TRBJ2-2; with no DNA, the TCRdb D assignment of TRBD1 cannot be verified. This CDR3 comprises 19 residues. CDR1 and CDR2 from the germline V gene are SGHVS and FNYEAQ. CDR3 sequence reads: CASSLRGPAGASNTGELFF.

This clonotype counts as medium-sized by frequency. The chain combines TRBV19 with TRBJ1-5. CDR1 is LNHDA and CDR2 is SQIVND in the germline V gene (reference sequence). This CDR3 has 14 residues. This CDR3 reads CASSILAALQPQHF.

This clonotype is deemed medium-sized by its frequency. The gene calls are TRBV20-1 and TRBJ2-2; TCRdb gives TRBD1 as the D gene, but with no DNA this cannot be confirmed. From germline, CDR1 is DFQATT and CDR2 SNEGSKA (reference sequence). The CDR3 is 16 residues long. CDR3 loop: CSARDWVEGMTGELFF.

This clonotype is called medium-sized based on its frequency. The rearrangement uses TRBV6-2 or TRBV6-3 and TRBJ2-2. The CDR3 length is 14 residues. Germline V gives CDR1 MNHEY, CDR2 SVGEGT. CDR3 protein: CASSSGGNTGELFF.

V and J are TRBV6-1 and TRBJ2-7; the TRBD1 assignment by TCRdb is unverifiable without DNA. There are 16 residues in the CDR3. In germline, CDR1 is MNHNS, CDR2 SASEGT. The CDR3 loop reads CASSTRPGHYSHEQYF.

By frequency, this clonotype is medium-sized (0.01 to 0.1%). The chain recombines TRBV19 with TRBJ2-1; the D call from TCRdb, TRBD2, cannot be confirmed without DNA. The CDR3 loop spans 16 amino acids. Germline CDR1 reads LNHDA; CDR2 reads SQIVND (reference sequence). The CDR3 region is CASSIMAGGPSNEQFF.

This chain uses TRBV6-1 with TRBJ1-5; TCRdb lists TRBD1, though no DNA is available to test this call. CDR3 size: 16 residues. CDR1 is MNHNS and CDR2 is SASEGT in the germline V gene. The CDR3 reads CASTRTGGGSNQPQHF.

The chain joins TRBV4-2 to TRBJ2-7; the TCRdb D gene call, TRBD2, has no DNA to confirm it. Germline V gene sequence: CDR1 LGHNA, CDR2 YNFKEQ. CDR3 length equals 15 residues. The CDR3 here is CASRGASGGRYEQYF.

The CDR3 loop reads CASSYGEETQYF. J is TRBJ2-5 and V is TRBV5-1. The length of the CDR3 is 12 residues. Germline V CDR1 and CDR2: SGHRS, YFSETQ.

By frequency, this clonotype is medium-sized. This sequence joins TRBV5-1 and TRBJ2-3; TCRdb picks TRBD1, but there is no DNA to check that call. The CDR3 runs to 16 residues. Germline-derived CDR1 and CDR2 are SGHRS and YFSETQ. The CDR3 spells CASSLFAGGGWDTQYF. Full variable domain (missing parts from reference TRBV5-1 and TRBJ2-3): KAGVTQTPRYLIKTRGQQVTLSCSPISGHRSVSWYQQTPGQGLQFLFEYFSETQRNKGNFPGRFSGRQFSNSRSEMNVSTLELGDSALYLCASSLFAGGGWDTQYFGPGTRLTVL.

This clonotype is called large based on its frequency. Here the CDR3 reads CASSPRDSYTGELFF. V and J are TRBV5-5 and TRBJ2-2; the TCRdb call, TRBD1, lacks DNA for checking. Germline V CDR1 and CDR2: SGHKS, YYEKEE (reference sequence). The CDR3 sequence is 15 residues long.